The rows below give T cell receptor beta chains drawn from one sample of a study of blood T cell repertoires in COVID-19. Measured with immunoSEQ multiplex PCR; TCRdb has only the in-frame clones, and not every one. The top ten clones hold around 4.5% of a sample with a few hundred thousand clones, approximately 86% of them seen once. Specimen: PBMCs or T cells enriched from blood (not recorded which). These receptor sequences come from a woman aged 35 to 49 with acute COVID-19. Each CDR3 is given with its conserved first and last residue. Fields, in order: V gene, CDR3 protein.

v_call: TRBV5-1; cdr3_aa: CASSFRPGLGETQYF
v_call: TRBV7-2; cdr3_aa: CASSPPGQGAYNEQFF
v_call: TRBV4-1; cdr3_aa: CASSQDRVSEAFF
v_call: TRBV11-2; cdr3_aa: CASSTGTGEETQYF
v_call: TRBV19; cdr3_aa: CASSSTALRESSGYTF
v_call: TRBV9; cdr3_aa: CASSAGITSYTF
v_call: TRBV5-5; cdr3_aa: CASSLDSARLLGYTF
v_call: TRBV4-1; cdr3_aa: CASSQGGEGAYGYTF
v_call: TRBV6-5; cdr3_aa: CASKIGRRTGELFF
v_call: TRBV7-2; cdr3_aa: CASSAGFNTGELFF
v_call: TRBV7-6; cdr3_aa: CASSTSRGSLYGYTF
v_call: TRBV13; cdr3_aa: CASSFRTGYTDTQYF
v_call: TRBV10-3; cdr3_aa: CAISVASSGNTEAFF